Listed here are 17 T cell receptor beta chains from one sample, sequenced in a study of blood T cell repertoires in COVID-19 (dated by TCRdb to about 2020). The library was produced with the immunoSEQ multiplex PCR assay. TCRdb retrieved this table from immuneACCESS and kept in-frame rearrangements only. Not all clones are present; in checked studies, unresolved V genes account for under half, and no reason is known for the remainder. The sample profile shows approximately 160,000 clones; roughly 84% of them were found once. The biggest ten clones account for roughly 7.3% of the sample. The sample comprised PBMCs or T cells enriched from blood (not recorded which). The receptor source for this set is a woman between 45 and 60 years old who had recovered from COVID-19.

The chain couples TRBV7-9 to TRBJ1-1; D gene ambiguous. Germline lookup yields CDR1 SEHNR and CDR2 FQNEAQ (reference sequence). V lost 5 bases, J lost 0 bases, and 10 bases lay in between. This CDR3 contains 14 residues. The CDR3 coding sequence is TGTGCCAGCAGCCCGAGGAGCATGAACACTGAAGCTTTCTTT. It yields the protein CASSPRSMNTEAFF.

This chain uses TRBV19 with TRBJ1-5, with a possible D match to TRBD1 (6 bases). Germline V lookup: CDR1 LNHDA, CDR2 SQIVND (reference sequence). This CDR3 is 16 amino acids long. V dropped 9 bases and J dropped 6 bases, with 24 bases sitting between them. The CDR3 DNA reads as TGTGCCAGCTTCGAACAGGGTACGAAGCGGGGTCAGCCCCAGCATTTT. This gives the protein CASFEQGTKRGQPQHF.

The chain joins TRBV5-1 to TRBJ2-1, with 14 nucleotides matching TRBD2. This CDR3 spans 15 amino acids. Germline V gives CDR1 SGHRS, CDR2 YFSETQ. V was pared by 4 bases and J by 7 bases, with 4 bases of the junction left unmatched. Here the CDR3 reads CASSQRLAGGNEQFF. CDR3 nucleotide sequence: TGCGCCAGCAGCCAAAGACTAGCGGGGGGGAATGAGCAGTTCTTC.

The chain carries TRBV11-1 and TRBJ2-2; D may be TRBD1 (5 bases). The CDR3 is 12 amino acids. CDR1 and CDR2 from the germline V gene are SGHAT and FQDESV (reference sequence). Trimming pared 5 bases from V and 5 bases from J, leaving 6 bases between. CDR3 residues: CASSGHTGELFF. In DNA, the CDR3 is TGTGCCAGCAGCGGACATACCGGGGAGCTGTTTTTT. Full variable domain (rest looked up from reference TRBV11-1 and TRBJ2-2): EAEVAQSPRYKITEKSQAVAFWCDPISGHATLYWYRQILGQGPELLVQFQDESVVDDSQLPKDRFSAERLKGVDSTLKIQPAELGDSAMYLCASSGHTGELFFGEGSRLTVL.

The J gene is TRBJ1-2, the V gene TRBV28; perhaps TRBD1 as D (5 bases). Trimming took 6 bases from V and 4 from J, leaving 15 bases between them. Germline V gives CDR1 MDHEN, CDR2 SYDVKM. The CDR3 covers 14 residues. CDR3 protein: CASSPHPGGYGYTF. The CDR3 DNA is TGTGCCAGCAGCCCGCATCCGGGGGGCTATGGCTACACCTTC.

V gene TRBV6-5 combines with J gene TRBJ2-3; D gene uncertain. CDR3 length equals 12 residues. V lost 6 bases, J lost 6 bases, and 10 bases lay in between. Per germline, CDR1 MNHEY and CDR2 SVGAGI. CDR3 sequence: CASRSAADTQYF. The CDR3 DNA reads as TGTGCCAGCAGGTCCGCGGCGGATACGCAGTATTTT.

The chain links TRBV9 to TRBJ2-5, with TRBD2 matching over 11 bases. The CDR3 is made up of 16 amino acids. V trimming: 3 bases; J trimming: 5 bases; junction bases outside the gene matches: 9. Germline loops: CDR1 SGDLS, CDR2 YYNGEE. The CDR3 nucleotides are TGTGCCAGCAGCGGTAGCGGGAGGGCCGCTTTTGAGACCCAGTACTTC. Encoded protein: CASSGSGRAAFETQYF.

The gene calls are TRBV11-2 and TRBJ1-1, with D possibly being TRBD1 (6 bases). The germline V gene has CDR1 SGHAT and CDR2 FQNNGV. The CDR3 length is 14 residues. The ends were cut back, 8 bases at V and 0 bases at J, with 13 bases in the middle. CDR3 amino acids: CASRKDSLNTEAFF. The DNA for the CDR3 is TGTGCCAGCCGGAAGGACAGTTTGAACACTGAAGCTTTCTTT.

V gene TRBV30 combines with J gene TRBJ1-5, with D perhaps matching TRBD1 (5 bases). V lost 2 bases and J lost 5, with 10 bases in between. The germline gives CDR1 GTSNPN, CDR2 SVGIG (reference sequence). CDR3 size: 13 residues. CDR3 sequence: CAWSPGRDQPQHF. Written as DNA, the CDR3 is TGTGCCTGGAGTCCAGGGAGGGATCAGCCCCAGCATTTT.

This chain links TRBV28 with TRBJ2-7, with D maybe TRBD1 (6 bases). The CDR3 is made up of 16 amino acids. The V end was cut by 6 bases, the J end by 4 bases, with 22 bases between. The V gene's germline CDR1 is MDHEN and CDR2 SYDVKM. CDR3 amino acids: CASSEMTDWGLYEQYF. The CDR3, as DNA: TGTGCCAGCAGCGAGATGACAGACTGGGGGCTATACGAGCAGTACTTC.

A word on this clone: The same CDR3 is also encoded by other DNA sequences in this sample. The gene calls are TRBV19 and TRBJ1-4; D call uncertain. Trimming left V 4 bases short and J 4 bases short, with 10 bases between. Germline CDR1 and CDR2: LNHDA and SQIVND (reference sequence). The CDR3 consists of 14 residues. The CDR3 DNA reads TGTGCCAGTAGTACGGGATACAGTAATGAAAAACTGTTTTTT. Its translation: CASSTGYSNEKLFF. Full variable domain (missing parts from reference TRBV19 and TRBJ1-4): DGGITQSPKYLFRKEGQNVTLSCEQNLNHDAMYWYRQDPGQGLRLIYYSQIVNDFQKGDIAEGYSVSREKKESFPLTVTSAQKNPTAFYLCASSTGYSNEKLFFGSGTQLSVL.

This chain links TRBV7-8 with TRBJ2-7, with 9 positions matching TRBD1. V gave up 5 bases and J gave up 2 bases; unmatched junction bases: 7. This CDR3 has 15 residues. Germline V CDR1 and CDR2: SGHVS, FQNEAQ. In DNA, the CDR3 is TGTGCCAGCAGCACGGACAGGGGAATTGCCTACGAGCAGTACTTC. It encodes CASSTDRGIAYEQYF. Together with reference TRBV7-8 and TRBJ2-7, the CDR3 gives the full variable domain: GAGVSQSPRYKVAKRGQDVALRCDPISGHVSLFWYQQALGQGPEFLTYFQNEAQLDKSGLPSDRFFAERPEGSVSTLKIQRTQQEDSAVYLCASSTDRGIAYEQYFGPGTRLTVT.

This clone showed up just a few times. The chain joins TRBV7-2 to TRBJ1-2; a weak D match, TRBD1 (5 bases). CDR1 is SGHTA and CDR2 is FQGNSA in the germline V gene. The length of the CDR3 is 16 residues. V was cut by 5 bases and J by 4 bases, with 20 bases left in between. The CDR3 bases are TGTGCCAGCAGCCCAACCCCGCAGGGCAGGTTCTATGGCTACACCTTC. Residues: CASSPTPQGRFYGYTF.

This clone was found once. The chain employs TRBV19 and TRBJ2-5; D is undetermined. Germline V CDR1 and CDR2: LNHDA, SQIVND (reference sequence). V lost 3 bases, J lost 2 bases, and 10 bases lay in between. CDR3 length: 14 amino acids. The CDR3 coding sequence is TGTGCCAGTAGTATCCCAAATAGACAAGAGACCCAGTACTTC. This codes for CASSIPNRQETQYF.

The J gene is TRBJ1-6, the V gene TRBV15; D unresolved. CDR1 LNHNV and CDR2 YYDKDF come from the germline V gene (reference sequence). The V end was cut by 1 base, the J end by 5 bases, with 18 bases between. This CDR3 has 18 residues. The CDR3 DNA follows: TGTGCCACCAGCAGAGTTCCTTGGGCCGGGAGAAATAATTCACCCCTCCACTTT. Its translation: CATSRVPWAGRNNSPLHF.

The rearrangement uses TRBV10-3 and TRBJ1-3; 7 bases map to TRBD1. Germline V gene sequence: CDR1 ENHRY, CDR2 SYGVKD. The CDR3 extends over 14 amino acids. V gave up 8 bases and J gave up 0 bases; unmatched junction bases: 4. CDR3 coding DNA: TGTGCCATCGGGGGACAGCTCTCTGGAAACACCATATATTTT. Translation gives CAIGGQLSGNTIYF.

The rearrangement links TRBV7-8 to TRBJ2-1; 10 bases align to TRBD2. In germline, CDR1 is SGHVS, CDR2 FQNEAQ. V gave up 0 bases and J gave up 6 bases; unmatched junction bases: 11. The CDR3 runs to 18 residues. The CDR3 nucleotides read TGTGCCAGCAGCTTAGCGGCCGGGCTAGCGGGAGCGGGCAATGAGCAGTTCTTC. This encodes CASSLAAGLAGAGNEQFF. The variable domain in full, with the rest retrieved from reference TRBV7-8 and TRBJ2-1, is GAGVSQSPRYKVAKRGQDVALRCDPISGHVSLFWYQQALGQGPEFLTYFQNEAQLDKSGLPSDRFFAERPEGSVSTLKIQRTQQEDSAVYLCASSLAAGLAGAGNEQFFGPGTRLTVL.